This T cell receptor beta chain was profiled in a study of cytomegalovirus exposure and HLA in healthy donors. Study results and limitations: Analysis was carried out at a later point, and it linked a missense DCLRE1C variant to TCR beta V- and J-gene trimming.

PCR primers comprised 60 Vbeta and 13 Jbeta primers. Repertoires were generated with immunoSEQ multiplex PCR, while TCRdb's copy carries only in-frame clones and drops some. The table includes around 170,000 clones, around 77% detected once. In the case of this clone: Its antigen is unidentified.

Germline CDR1 is MNHNY and CDR2 is SVGAGI (reference sequence). V gave up 6 bases and J gave up 1 base, with 13 bases separating them. The CDR3 is 15 residues long. The receptor's source is a man in his 60s in good health and CMV-seronegative. The source material was PBMCs. The chain joins TRBV6-6 to TRBJ2-1, with a possible D match to TRBD1 (6 bases). The DNA for the CDR3 is TGTGCCAGCAGCTTGACAGGAGGTTCCTACAATGAGCAGTTCTTC. It encodes CASSLTGGSYNEQFF.